The present entry profiles one T cell receptor beta chain with its context. The germline CDR1 and CDR2 sequences are DFQATT and SNEGSKA (reference sequence). V shed 6 bases, J shed 2 bases, and the junction held 4 bases outside the gene matches. CDR3 length: 13 residues. This sample stems from a study of blood T cells in healthy people across ages. Alongside a J-beta primer mix, a sample-barcoded 5' primer served in a second PCR lasting roughly 7 to 12 cycles. MiXCR, applied by TCRdb to the 5' RACE reads, yields one record per CDR3 protein. This table holds 730,000 or so distinct CDR3 sequences, roughly two fifths found once.

Material for sequencing was blood. This chain uses TRBV20-1 with TRBJ2-3; 8 positions match TRBD2. The receptor comes from an older woman in good health. The CDR3 loop is CSATGLVTDTQYF. The CDR3 DNA reads TGCAGTGCAACGGGACTAGTCACAGATACGCAGTATTTT.